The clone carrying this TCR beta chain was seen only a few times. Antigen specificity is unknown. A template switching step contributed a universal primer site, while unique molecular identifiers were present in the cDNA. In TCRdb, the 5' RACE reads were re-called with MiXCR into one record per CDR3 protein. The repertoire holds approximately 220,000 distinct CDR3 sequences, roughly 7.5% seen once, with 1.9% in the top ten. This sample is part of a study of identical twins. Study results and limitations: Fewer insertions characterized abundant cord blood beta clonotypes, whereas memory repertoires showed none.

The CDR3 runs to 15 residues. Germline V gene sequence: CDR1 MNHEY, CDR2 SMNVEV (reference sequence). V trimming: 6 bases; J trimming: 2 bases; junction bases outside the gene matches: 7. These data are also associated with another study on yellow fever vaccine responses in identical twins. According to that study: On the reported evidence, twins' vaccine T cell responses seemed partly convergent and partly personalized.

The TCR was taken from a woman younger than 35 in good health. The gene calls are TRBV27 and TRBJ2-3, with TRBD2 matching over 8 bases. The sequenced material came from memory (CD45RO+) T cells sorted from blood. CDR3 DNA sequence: TGTGCCAGCAGCCTGCGGGGGGACGTCACAGATACGCAGTATTTT. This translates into CASSLRGDVTDTQYF.